This TCR beta chain was documented in a study of cytotoxic CD8 clonotypes in ibrutinib-treated CLL (dated by TCRdb to about 2021). About the full investigation: The cohort had ten to twelve relapsed/refractory and around 15 treatment-naive patients; roughly 17 were IGHV unmutated. Responses were partial in roughly 24 patients and complete in 2; after median approximately 69 months follow-up, roughly 14 stayed in remission and approximately twelve progressed. Samples at response were collected after a median of 12 months of treatment, with a range of 6 to 36 months. An average of roughly 270,000 productive templates and tens of thousands of productive rearrangements was obtained per sample. Longitudinal samples were obtainable from about 30% of the roughly 86 participants in the trial. Cryopreserved peripheral blood mononuclear cells were obtained prior to treatment, at the time of response, and at either disease progression or sustained remission. Patients were still on ibrutinib when every remission and progressive disease sample was collected. Broader findings and caveats from the paper: Public clonotypes were rare and either contracted or stayed stable during treatment, and the rise in clonality at ibrutinib response reflected the expansion of private clonotypes. Sampling times were not matched between patients in sustained remission and patients whose disease was progressing, and lymph node repertoires were not examined. Clonality increased at ibrutinib response, stayed stable in sustained remission, and fell back toward baseline at progression. Baseline clonality exceeded that of age-matched healthy donors and correlated strongly with circulating CD8+ T-cell counts.

Each clonotype received, on average, 10x coverage in deep resolution sequencing performed on a MiSeq, where the target depth lay between 1 in 1 million and 1 in 200,000 T cells. The immunoSEQ hsTCRB Kit was used to generate TCR beta libraries. As for the authors' bioinformatics: ImmunoSEQ Data Assistant and ImmunoSEQ Analyzer were used for data analysis, and V, D and J genes were assigned according to IMGT definitions. Clonality was computed as one minus normalized Shannon entropy of productive rearrangement frequencies, ranging from 0 to 1. Only overrepresented clonotypes making up at least 0.05% of the repertoire of each patient were included in the public clonotype analysis. Thirteen age-matched healthy donor repertoires from immuneACCESS were used as controls for clonality. In TCRdb, the immuneACCESS table is reduced to in-frame sequences with V and J assigned. These tables do not hold every clone; where another copy was compared, an unresolved V gene accounts for under half, and the others remain unexplained. V and J calls and clone size are those listed in that table; D and trimming were worked out from the DNA. Here the sample has more than 200,000 clones; under 75% occur a single time. The ten largest make up 15% to 17% of the sample.

Of note for this clone: Its antigen is unknown. Base qualities were left out, and no much larger clone turns up one base away.

What this sample's time point label stands for: approximately 25 months on ibrutinib. For TCR beta library preparation, roughly 2.1 micrograms of genomic DNA were isolated from cryopreserved PBMCs. Longitudinal blood samples from CLL patients on ibrutinib monotherapy were analyzed using high-throughput TCR beta sequencing. Patients were enrolled in a phase 2 open-label single-center ibrutinib monotherapy trial. Via the germline V gene, CDR1 is SGHTA and CDR2 FQGTGA. Germline trimming: 7 bases from V, 1 base from J; junction bases outside gene matches: 18. The CDR3 measures 18 amino acids from cysteine to phenylalanine. This entry keeps only the CDR3 DNA: 54 bases, framed from base 1.

This TCR was recovered from a human donor with chronic lymphocytic leukemia. Rearrangement joined TRBV7-3 to TRBJ2-7, and 8 junction bases match TRBD2. Sample: PBMCs, taken after 24 months of ibrutinib treatment. Read as DNA, the sequence is TGTGCCAGCACCGACGGGGGGGAAATCAAAGGTTCTTCCTACGAGCAGTACTTC. It specifies CASTDGGEIKGSSYEQYF.